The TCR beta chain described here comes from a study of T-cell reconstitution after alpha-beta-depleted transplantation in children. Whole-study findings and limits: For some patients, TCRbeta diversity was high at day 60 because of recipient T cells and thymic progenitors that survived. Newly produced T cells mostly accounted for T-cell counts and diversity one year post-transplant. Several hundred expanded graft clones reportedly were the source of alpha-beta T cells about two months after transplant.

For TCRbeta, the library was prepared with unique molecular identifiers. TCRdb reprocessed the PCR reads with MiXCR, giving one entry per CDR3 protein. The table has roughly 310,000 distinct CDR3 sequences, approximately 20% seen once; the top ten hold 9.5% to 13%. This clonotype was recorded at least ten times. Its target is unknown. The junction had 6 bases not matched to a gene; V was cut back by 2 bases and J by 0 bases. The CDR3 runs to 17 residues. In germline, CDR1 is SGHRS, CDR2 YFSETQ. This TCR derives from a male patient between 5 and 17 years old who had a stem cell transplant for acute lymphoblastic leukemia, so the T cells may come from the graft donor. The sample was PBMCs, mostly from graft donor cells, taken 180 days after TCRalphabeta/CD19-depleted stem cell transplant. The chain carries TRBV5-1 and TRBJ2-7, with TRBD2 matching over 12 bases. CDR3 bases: TGCGCCAGCAGCTTCTCTTTGACTAGCGGGAGCTCCTACGAGCAGTACTTC. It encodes CASSFSLTSGSSYEQYF.